This T cell receptor (beta chain) was recorded in a study of radiotherapy plus CTLA-4 blockade in lung cancer. The assay was immunoSEQ multiplex PCR, and TCRdb's table has in-frame clones only and misses some. This table has 90,000 or so clones, around four fifths appearing once. The CDR3 covers 16 residues. Germline trimming cut 6 bases from V and 4 bases from J; bases unmatched to any gene: 9. Germline CDR1 and CDR2: SEHNR and FQNEAQ (reference sequence). The chain employs TRBV7-9 and TRBJ2-5, with 12 bases fitting TRBD2. The specimen was peripheral blood, collected from a patient treated with radiotherapy plus ipilimumab. This clonotype was sampled from a human donor with non-small cell lung cancer who had stable disease on radiotherapy plus ipilimumab. The CDR3 sequence: CASSRLAGESTETQYF. The CDR3 coding sequence is TGTGCCAGCAGTAGACTAGCGGGAGAGTCCACAGAGACCCAGTACTTC. The complete variable domain, with remaining parts taken from reference TRBV7-9 and TRBJ2-5, reads DTGVSQNPRHKITKRGQNVTFRCDPISEHNRLYWYRQTLGQGPEFLTYFQNEAQLEKSRLLSDRFSAERPKGSFSTLEIQRTEQGDSAMYLCASSRLAGESTETQYFGPGTRLLVL.